This T cell receptor beta chain derives from a study of T-cell reconstitution after alpha-beta-depleted transplantation in children. Unique molecular identifiers were built into the TCRbeta library. TCRdb redid the calling of the PCR reads with MiXCR, one entry per CDR3 protein. The sample holds about 360,000 distinct CDR3 sequences, less than 15% seen once. This clonotype was found many times. Per germline, CDR1 SGHRS and CDR2 YFSETQ. Trimming took 2 bases from V and 10 from J, leaving 10 bases between them. CDR3 size: 13 residues. This chain uses TRBV5-1 with TRBJ1-6; D is unclear. The TCR originated in a human donor who donated a stem cell graft to a child with Fanconi anemia. The sequencing used PBMCs, collected from the stem cell graft. CDR3 bases: TGCGCCAGCAGCTTTGGTCCGGAGTCACCCCTCCACTTT. This gives the protein CASSFGPESPLHF.